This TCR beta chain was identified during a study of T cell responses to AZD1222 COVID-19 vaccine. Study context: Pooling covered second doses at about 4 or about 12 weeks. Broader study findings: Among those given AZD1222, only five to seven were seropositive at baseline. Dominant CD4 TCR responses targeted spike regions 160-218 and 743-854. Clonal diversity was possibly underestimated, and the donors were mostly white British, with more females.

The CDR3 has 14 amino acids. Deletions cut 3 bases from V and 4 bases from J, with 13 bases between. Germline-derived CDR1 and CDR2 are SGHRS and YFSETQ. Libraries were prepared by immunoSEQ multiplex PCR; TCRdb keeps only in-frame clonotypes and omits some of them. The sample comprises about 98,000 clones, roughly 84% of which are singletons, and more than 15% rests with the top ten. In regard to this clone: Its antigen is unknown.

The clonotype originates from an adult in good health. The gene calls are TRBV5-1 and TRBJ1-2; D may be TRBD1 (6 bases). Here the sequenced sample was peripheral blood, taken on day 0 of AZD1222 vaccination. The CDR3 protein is CASSSKTGTYGYTF. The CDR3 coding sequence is TGCGCCAGCAGCTCTAAAACAGGGACCTATGGCTACACCTTC.